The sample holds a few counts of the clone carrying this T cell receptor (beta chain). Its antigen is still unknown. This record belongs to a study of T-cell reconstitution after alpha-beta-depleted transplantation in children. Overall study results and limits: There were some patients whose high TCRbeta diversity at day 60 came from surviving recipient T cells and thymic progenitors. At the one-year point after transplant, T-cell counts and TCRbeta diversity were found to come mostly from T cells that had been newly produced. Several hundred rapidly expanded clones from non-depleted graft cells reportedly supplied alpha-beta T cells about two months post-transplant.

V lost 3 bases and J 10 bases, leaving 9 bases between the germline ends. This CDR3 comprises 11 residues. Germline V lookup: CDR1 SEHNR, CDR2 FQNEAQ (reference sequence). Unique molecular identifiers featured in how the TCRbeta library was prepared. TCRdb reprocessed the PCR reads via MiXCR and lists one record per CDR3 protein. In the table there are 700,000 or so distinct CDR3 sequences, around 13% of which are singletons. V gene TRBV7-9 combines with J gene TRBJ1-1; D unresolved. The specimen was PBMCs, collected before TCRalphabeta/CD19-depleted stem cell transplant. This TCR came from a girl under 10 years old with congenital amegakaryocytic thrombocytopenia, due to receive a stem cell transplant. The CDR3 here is CASSFGGGAFF. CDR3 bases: TGTGCCAGCAGCTTTGGCGGCGGAGCTTTCTTT.